The 27 T cell receptor beta chains below come from one sample, sequenced in a study of T cells in Graves' hyperthyroidism and ophthalmopathy. RNA transcripts were the template for amplifying TCR beta CDR3 regions. A set of HTBI primers served as the primers for a first-round RT-PCR of the TCR CDR3. TCRdb re-called the multiplex PCR reads with MiXCR, one entry per CDR3 protein. The sample includes under 400,000 distinct CDR3 sequences, 20% to 25% of them seen just once. The sample consisted of blood. All receptors come from a woman in her 50s with Graves' hyperthyroidism.

In this sample, this clonotype turned up many times. This chain connects TRBV10-2 to TRBJ2-5; D is perhaps TRBD1 or TRBD2 (5 bases each). CDR1 is WSHSY, CDR2 SAAADI, per germline. V lost 3 bases and J 2 bases, leaving 10 bases between the germline ends. This CDR3 contains 14 residues. The CDR3 nucleotides are TGCGCCAGCAGTGACGAGGGGCTTCAAGAGACCCAGTACTTC. Amino acid sequence: CASSDEGLQETQYF.

This clonotype was detected many times. The rearrangement uses TRBV7-9 and TRBJ2-1, with D possibly TRBD2 on 5 matching bases. The CDR3 runs to 17 residues. Per the germline V gene, CDR1 is SEHNR and CDR2 is FQNEAQ (reference sequence). V was shortened by 3 bases and J by 1 base, with 16 bases between the two germline ends. The CDR3 nucleotides are TGTGCCAGCAGCTTGGAGAGAGGCGGGCTTTCCTACAATGAGCAGTTCTTC. It specifies CASSLERGGLSYNEQFF.

The chain links TRBV11-2 to TRBJ2-7; D is uncertain. Trimming removed 0 bases at V and 3 bases at J, with 6 bases between. The CDR3 extends over 13 amino acids. CDR1 and CDR2 (germline): SGHAT, FQNNGV. The CDR3 DNA sequence: TGTGCCAGCAGCTTAGATTATTTCTACGAGCAGTACTTC. Translating gives CASSLDYFYEQYF.

This clonotype was detected a few times. The rearrangement joins TRBV5-1 to TRBJ1-6, with unresolved D. V lost 4 bases and J lost 0, with 8 bases in between. Germline CDR1 reads SGHRS; CDR2 reads YFSETQ. The CDR3 runs to 15 residues. The CDR3 region is CASSITGSYNSPLHF. DNA of the CDR3: TGCGCCAGCAGCATCACTGGCTCCTATAATTCACCCCTCCACTTT.

The table lists this clonotype with a few counts. The chain uses TRBV11-2 and TRBJ1-1, with 12 bases identical to TRBD1. Losses at the gene ends were 1 base for V and 9 bases for J; bases not matched to a gene: 3. CDR3 length equals 14 residues. In germline, CDR1 is SGHAT, CDR2 FQNNGV. The CDR3 DNA is TGTGCCAGCAGCTTAGCGGGGACAGGGGGCCAAGCTTTCTTT. Protein sequence: CASSLAGTGGQAFF.

This clonotype has a count of ten or more. This chain links TRBV2 with TRBJ2-7, with D tentatively TRBD2 (5 bases). The CDR3 loop spans 14 amino acids. Germline values: CDR1 SNHLY, CDR2 FYNNEI. The V gene lost 3 bases and the J gene lost 2 bases, with 11 bases spanning the gap. The CDR3 reads CASSDEGPTYEQYF. CDR3 DNA sequence: TGTGCCAGCAGTGATGAGGGTCCTACCTACGAGCAGTACTTC.

This clonotype came up many times. The rearrangement uses TRBV2 and TRBJ2-5, with 9 nucleotides matching TRBD1. Per germline, CDR1 SNHLY and CDR2 FYNNEI. V shed 6 bases, J shed 3 bases, and the junction held 2 bases outside the gene matches. The length of the CDR3 is 13 residues. The CDR3 DNA reads as TGTGCCAGCAGGGGGACAGGGAAAGAGACCCAGTACTTC. As protein: CASRGTGKETQYF.

The table lists this clonotype with many counts. V usage is TRBV20-1 and J usage is TRBJ2-3; 8 nucleotides match TRBD2. Trimming took 3 bases from V and 4 from J; bases not matched to a gene: 9. CDR3 length equals 15 residues. The germline gives CDR1 DFQATT, CDR2 SNEGSKA (reference sequence). The CDR3 region is CSASDRGGFSDTQYF. CDR3 coding DNA: TGCAGTGCTAGCGACCGGGGGGGCTTCTCAGATACGCAGTATTTT.

The rearrangement links TRBV19 to TRBJ2-3, with 8 bases aligning to TRBD1. With V trimmed by 5 bases and J by 1 base, 2 bases remained unmatched. The length of the CDR3 is 14 residues. Germline V CDR1 and CDR2: LNHDA, SQIVND (reference sequence). The CDR3 protein is CASSVTGGTDTQYF. The CDR3 nucleotides read TGTGCCAGTAGTGTGACAGGGGGCACAGATACGCAGTATTTT.

This clonotype was observed many times. The chain combines TRBV3-1 with TRBJ2-1; TRBD2 matches 8 bases. Trimming took 0 bases from V and 2 from J; bases not matched to a gene: 6. Germline assignment: CDR1 LGHDT and CDR2 YNNKEL (reference sequence). The CDR3 is 17 amino acids. CDR3 region: CASSQDSREEPYNEQFF. The CDR3 DNA reads as TGTGCCAGCAGCCAAGACTCGCGGGAGGAACCCTACAATGAGCAGTTCTTC.

The chain carries TRBV27 and TRBJ2-2; no clear D. V was pared by 7 bases and J by 4 bases, with 10 bases between. This CDR3 spans 13 amino acids. CDR1 MNHEY and CDR2 SMNVEV come from the germline V gene (reference sequence). The CDR3 region is CASTPVFTGELFF. In DNA form, the CDR3 reads TGTGCCAGCACCCCCGTGTTCACCGGGGAGCTGTTTTTT.

This clonotype was seen many times. The V and J genes are TRBV5-1 and TRBJ1-1; 9 bases agree with TRBD1. The CDR3 is 15 residues long. V gave up 0 bases and J gave up 4 bases; unmatched junction bases: 4. Germline V gene lookup returns CDR1 SGHRS and CDR2 YFSETQ. The CDR3 loop is CASSLGDRVGTEAFF. CDR3 DNA sequence: TGCGCCAGCAGCTTGGGGGACAGGGTCGGCACTGAAGCTTTCTTT.

This clonotype has a handful of counts. The chain joins TRBV10-3 to TRBJ2-2; unclear D gene. CDR3 length: 12 residues. Per the germline V gene, CDR1 is ENHRY and CDR2 is SYGVKD. Deletions cut 7 bases from V and 4 bases from J, with 7 bases between. The CDR3 region has the DNA TGTGCCATCAAACCAAGCACCGGGGAGCTGTTTTTT. This translates into CAIKPSTGELFF.

The rearrangement uses TRBV6-5 and TRBJ1-2; D gene unclear. This CDR3 comprises 15 residues. The germline gives CDR1 MNHEY, CDR2 SVGAGI. The V end was cut by 0 bases, the J end by 8 bases, with 16 bases between. The CDR3 is CASSYSPDVSRGYTF. DNA for the CDR3: TGTGCCAGCAGTTACTCGCCCGACGTCTCTCGGGGCTACACCTTC.

The chain combines TRBV6-5 with TRBJ2-4, with 7 bases that match TRBD2. Germline assignment: CDR1 MNHEY and CDR2 SVGAGI. This CDR3 spans 16 amino acids. V was pared by 0 bases and J by 1 base, with 3 bases of the junction left unmatched. CDR3 amino acids: CASSYSGRVAKNIQYF. Here the CDR3 DNA reads TGTGCCAGCAGTTACTCGGGGAGGGTGGCCAAAAACATTCAGTACTTC.

This clonotype appeared many times. V gene TRBV11-2 combines with J gene TRBJ1-1, with a possible D match to TRBD1 (5 bases). Germline CDR1 is SGHAT and CDR2 is FQNNGV. The CDR3 covers 14 residues. The V end lost 0 bases, the J end lost 11 bases, and 16 bases lay between the germline ends. CDR3 sequence reads: CASSLDPGPGGAFF. CDR3 DNA: TGTGCCAGCAGCTTAGACCCCGGACCGGGGGGTGCTTTCTTT.

This clonotype was picked up many times. V gene TRBV2 combines with J gene TRBJ1-6, with TRBD1 matching over 8 bases. V lost 6 bases and J lost 6; bases outside the gene matches: 7. The CDR3 length is 15 residues. Per the germline V gene, CDR1 is SNHLY and CDR2 is FYNNEI. CDR3 sequence (DNA): TGTGCCAGCAGCACCGGGGACAGGAGTAATTCACCCCTCCACTTT. Translated, it gives CASSTGDRSNSPLHF.

This clonotype showed up many times. The rearrangement joins TRBV28 to TRBJ2-5; D is possibly TRBD2 (5 bases). In germline, CDR1 is MDHEN, CDR2 SYDVKM. This CDR3 has 14 amino acids. V was cut by 1 base and J by 1 base, with 7 bases left in between. CDR3 region: CASSLSLAQETQYF. CDR3 DNA sequence: TGTGCCAGCAGTTTATCTCTAGCCCAAGAGACCCAGTACTTC.

In this sample, this clonotype turned up a few times. The J gene is TRBJ1-3, the V gene TRBV6-1, with D perhaps matching TRBD1 (6 bases). Trimming stripped 4 bases from V and 3 bases from J, with 10 bases between. The length of the CDR3 is 14 residues. CDR1 MNHNS and CDR2 SASEGT come from the germline V gene. CDR3 amino acids: CASSVQGSGNTIYF. CDR3 nucleotide sequence: TGTGCCAGCAGTGTACAGGGAAGTGGAAACACCATATATTTT.

The chain links TRBV19 to TRBJ2-3; no clear D gene. V was trimmed by 7 bases and J by 1 base, leaving 9 bases between them. Germline V CDR1 and CDR2: LNHDA, SQIVND (reference sequence). This CDR3 region has 13 residues. CDR3 coding DNA: TGTGCCAGTACCTTGGGCCGCACAGATACGCAGTATTTT. It specifies CASTLGRTDTQYF.

This clonotype was seen ten or more times. The chain has TRBV9 and TRBJ1-1; maybe TRBD1 (6 bases). The V and J ends lost 4 bases and 5 bases respectively, with 18 bases between them. Germline V gene lookup returns CDR1 SGDLS and CDR2 YYNGEE. The CDR3 has 15 residues. This CDR3 reads CASSPGVGRGTEAFF. As DNA, the CDR3 is TGTGCCAGCAGCCCGGGGGTCGGCAGGGGAACTGAAGCTTTCTTT.

This clonotype was recorded at least ten times. The chain is built from TRBV5-8 and TRBJ2-2; 7 bases match TRBD1. J lost 4 bases, V lost 2 bases, and 5 bases had no gene match. Germline-derived CDR1 and CDR2 are SGHTS and YDEGEE. This CDR3 region has 15 residues. Here the CDR3 reads CASSFPGQFTGELFF. CDR3 coding DNA: TGTGCCAGCAGCTTCCCGGGACAGTTCACCGGGGAGCTGTTTTTT. Drawing the rest from reference TRBV5-8 and TRBJ2-2, the complete variable domain is EAGVTQSPTHLIKTRGQQATLRCSPISGHTSVYWYQQALGLGLQFLLWYDEGEERNRGNFPPRFSGRQFPNYSSELNVNALELEDSALYLCASSFPGQFTGELFFGEGSRLTVL.

The V call is TRBV14, the J call TRBJ2-2; D is uncertain. The CDR3 loop spans 14 amino acids. Deletions cut 1 base from V and 1 base from J, with 4 bases between. Germline CDR1 SGHDN, CDR2 FVKESK. The CDR3 DNA follows: TGTGCCAGCAGCCAAGGGAGGAACACCGGGGAGCTGTTTTTT. Translating it yields CASSQGRNTGELFF.

V usage is TRBV19 and J usage is TRBJ1-5; no reliable D call. The CDR3 runs 14 residues. Germline loops: CDR1 LNHDA, CDR2 SQIVND (reference sequence). Between the trimmed V and J ends, which lost 3 bases and 6 bases, there was a span of 12 bases. The CDR3 loop reads CASSIWPEVQPQHF. The CDR3 DNA sequence: TGTGCCAGTAGTATTTGGCCGGAGGTTCAGCCCCAGCATTTT.

V and J are TRBV19 and TRBJ2-3; D ambiguous. The V end lost 3 bases, the J end lost 6 bases, and 4 bases lay between the germline ends. CDR1 and CDR2 from the germline V gene are LNHDA and SQIVND (reference sequence). The CDR3 has 11 residues. DNA of the CDR3: TGTGCCAGTAGTATTTTGGATACGCAGTATTTT. This codes for CASSILDTQYF.

This clonotype was recorded many times. CDR3 DNA sequence: TGTGCCAGCAGCCGTGGGACAGGTAGGGGCATGACTGAAGCTTTCTTT. Protein sequence: CASSRGTGRGMTEAFF. The chain couples TRBV3-1 to TRBJ1-1, with 8 positions matching TRBD1. CDR1 and CDR2 from the germline V gene are LGHDT and YNNKEL (reference sequence). There are 16 residues in the CDR3. V shed 4 bases, J shed 5 bases, and the junction held 12 bases outside the gene matches. Complete variable domain (other parts from reference TRBV3-1 and TRBJ1-1): DTAVSQTPKYLVTQMGNDKSIKCEQNLGHDTMYWYKQDSKKFLKIMFSYNNKELIINETVPNRFSPKSPDKAHLNLHINSLELGDSAVYFCASSRGTGRGMTEAFFGQGTRLTVV.

This clonotype was seen a few times. The V and J genes are TRBV20-1 and TRBJ2-5, with D unclear. V gave up 2 bases and J gave up 0 bases, with 10 bases separating them. This CDR3 is built from 14 residues. CDR1 DFQATT and CDR2 SNEGSKA come from the germline V gene (reference sequence). CDR3 residues: CSARTNTHQETQYF. DNA for the CDR3: TGCAGTGCTAGAACTAATACCCACCAAGAGACCCAGTACTTC.